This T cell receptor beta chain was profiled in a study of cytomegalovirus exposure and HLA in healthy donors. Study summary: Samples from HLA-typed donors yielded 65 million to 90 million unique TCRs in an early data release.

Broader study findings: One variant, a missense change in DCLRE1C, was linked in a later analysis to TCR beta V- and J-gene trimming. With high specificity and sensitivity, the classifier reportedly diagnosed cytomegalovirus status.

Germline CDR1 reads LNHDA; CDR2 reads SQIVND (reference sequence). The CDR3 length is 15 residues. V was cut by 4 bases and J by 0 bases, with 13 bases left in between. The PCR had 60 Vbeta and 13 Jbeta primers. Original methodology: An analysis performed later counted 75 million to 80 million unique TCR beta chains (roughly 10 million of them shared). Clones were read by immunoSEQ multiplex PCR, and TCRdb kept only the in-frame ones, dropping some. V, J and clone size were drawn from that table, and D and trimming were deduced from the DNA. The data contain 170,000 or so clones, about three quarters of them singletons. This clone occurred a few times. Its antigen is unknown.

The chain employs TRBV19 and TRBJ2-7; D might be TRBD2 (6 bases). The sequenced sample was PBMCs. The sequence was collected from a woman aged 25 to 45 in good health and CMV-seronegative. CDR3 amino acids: CASSTGDPSSYEQYF. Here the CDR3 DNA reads TGTGCCAGTAGTACGGGGGACCCCAGCTCCTACGAGCAGTACTTC.